Below, 28 T cell receptor beta chains from the same sample are listed, as sequenced in a study of blood T cells in healthy people across ages (dated by TCRdb to about 2015). Library prep was done by 5' RACE. Sequenced using an Illumina HiSeq 2500. The second PCR ran for roughly 7 to 11 cycles and used a J-beta primer mix along with a sample-barcoded 5' primer. Using fastp at Q25 and MiXCR, TCRdb reprocessed the public reads and kept productive beta chains. Identical CDR3 proteins give one entry, which carries the most common genes and DNA. The table for this sample lists some 640,000 distinct CDR3 sequences; around 45% of them were counted only once. Clones ranked in the top ten supply approximately 32% of the sample. Source material: blood. These receptors were taken from a woman aged 60 to 75 in good health.

The chain joins TRBV2 to TRBJ2-2; D remains unclear. Trimming removed 6 bases from V and 5 bases from J, with 10 bases in between. This CDR3 is 13 amino acids long. Germline CDR1 is SNHLY and CDR2 is FYNNEI. The CDR3 DNA reads TGTGCCAGCAGGGACGGGCTAACCGGGGAGCTGTTTTTT. Translation gives CASRDGLTGELFF.

This clonotype turned up a few times. The V call is TRBV20-1, the J call TRBJ2-1; D is undetermined. Looked up from germline, CDR1 is DFQATT and CDR2 is SNEGSKA (reference sequence). Trimming stripped 3 bases from V and 5 bases from J, with 11 bases between. The CDR3 sequence is 13 residues long. CDR3 sequence: CSARQVYDNEQFF. The CDR3 region has the DNA TGCAGTGCTAGGCAGGTTTATGACAATGAGCAGTTCTTC.

This CDR3 is CASSLPYRGETQYF. Written as DNA, the CDR3 is TGTGCCAGCAGTTTACCCTACAGGGGGGAGACCCAGTACTTC. This chain connects TRBV28 to TRBJ2-5; TRBD1 aligns across 8 bases. J lost 5 bases, V lost 2 bases, and 4 bases had no gene match. The CDR3 spans 14 residues. Germline V gene lookup returns CDR1 MDHEN and CDR2 SYDVKM.

The chain recombines TRBV20-1 with TRBJ2-5, with TRBD2 identical over 10 bases. The end of the DNA aligns better with TRBJ2-7, so the J call may be wrong. CDR1 is DFQATT and CDR2 is SNEGSKA in the germline V gene (reference sequence). The CDR3 runs 14 residues. The CDR3 spells CSASLAGVSYEQYF. The CDR3 DNA is TGCAGTGCAAGCCTAGCGGGAGTTTCATACGAGCAGTACTTC.

This clonotype was seen more than once but under ten times. The gene calls are TRBV7-9 and TRBJ1-6; D is undetermined. The V and J ends lost 0 bases and 8 bases respectively, with 2 bases between them. The CDR3 has 12 amino acids. Germline CDR1 SEHNR, CDR2 FQNEAQ (reference sequence). CDR3 residues: CASSLADSPLHF. The DNA for the CDR3 is TGTGCCAGCAGCTTAGCCGATTCACCCCTCCACTTT.

J is TRBJ2-7 and V is TRBV5-1; no clear D gene. The V end lost 4 bases, the J end lost 0 bases, and 11 bases lay between the germline ends. The length of the CDR3 is 14 residues. In germline, CDR1 is SGHRS, CDR2 YFSETQ. CDR3 nucleotides: TGCGCCAGCAGCGTGGACCTGAGCTCCTACGAGCAGTACTTC. Its translation: CASSVDLSSYEQYF.

In its sample, this clonotype was seen once. The chain has TRBV7-8 and TRBJ2-5; 11 nucleotides match TRBD2. The end of the DNA fits TRBJ2-1 better, so the J call may be wrong. CDR1 SGHVS and CDR2 FQNEAQ come from the germline V gene. The CDR3 contains 16 residues. Here the CDR3 reads CASSLRLAGYEPKQFF. The CDR3 nucleotides read TGTGCCAGCAGCTTGCGACTAGCGGGATACGAGCCTAAGCAGTTCTTC.

J is TRBJ1-4 and V is TRBV28; 7 bases fit TRBD1. This CDR3 contains 15 residues. The trim removed 2 bases at V and 3 bases at J, leaving 3 bases unmatched. Germline loops: CDR1 MDHEN, CDR2 SYDVKM. For the CDR3, the DNA is TGTGCCAGCAGTTTACGGGACAGTCCTAATGAAAAACTGTTTTTT. It is translated as CASSLRDSPNEKLFF.

This clonotype showed up just a few times. The chain employs TRBV20-1 and TRBJ1-1, with TRBD1 matching 7 bases. With V trimmed by 3 bases and J by 1 base, 17 bases remained unmatched. Looked up from germline, CDR1 is DFQATT and CDR2 is SNEGSKA (reference sequence). The CDR3 sequence is 18 residues long. The DNA of the CDR3 is TGCAGTGCTAGGACAGGGCGCAACTTTTACGTTGGGAACACTGAAGCTTTCTTT. This encodes CSARTGRNFYVGNTEAFF.

This chain connects TRBV7-2 to TRBJ2-4; TRBD1 aligns across 8 bases. The CDR3 length is 16 residues. Germline V CDR1 and CDR2: SGHTA, FQGNSA. The ends lost 0 bases at V and 7 bases at J; junction bases unmatched: 8. CDR3 region: CASSLAGQGAGNIQYF. CDR3 nucleotides: TGTGCCAGCAGCTTAGCGGGCCAGGGGGCGGGGAACATTCAGTACTTC.

The DNA of the CDR3 is TGTGCCAGCAGTTTGGCCGGCCAAAGGACTAGCGGGAGGTTACCCTACGAGCAGTACTTC. Its translation is CASSLAGQRTSGRLPYEQYF. This sequence joins TRBV6-2 or TRBV6-3 and TRBJ2-7, with 14 bases that match TRBD2. The CDR3 extends over 20 amino acids. Looked up from germline, CDR1 is MNHEY and CDR2 is SVGEGT. After removal of 4 bases from V and 2 bases from J, the junction contained 16 bases not matched to a gene.

The DNA for the CDR3 is TGCAGTGCTAGAGATCGAGAGGACTTCCAGTCCTACGAGCAGTACTTC. It specifies CSARDREDFQSYEQYF. This rearrangement joins TRBV20-1 to TRBJ2-7; a possible D gene is TRBD2 (5 bases). The CDR3 extends over 16 amino acids. Deletions cut 0 bases from V and 1 base from J, with 16 bases between. Germline V lookup: CDR1 DFQATT, CDR2 SNEGSKA (reference sequence).

This chain links TRBV2 with TRBJ2-5, with D tentatively TRBD1 (7 bases). This CDR3 is 15 amino acids long. Trimming removed 4 bases at V and 1 base at J, with 13 bases between. Germline V CDR1 and CDR2: SNHLY, FYNNEI. The CDR3 sequence is CASSVPGGFQETQYF. In DNA form, the CDR3 reads TGTGCCAGCAGTGTCCCAGGGGGGTTCCAAGAGACCCAGTACTTC.

This chain uses TRBV27 with TRBJ1-5; possible D gene TRBD1, 5 bases. The length of the CDR3 is 17 residues. The germline V gene has CDR1 MNHEY and CDR2 SMNVEV (reference sequence). Deletions cut 2 bases from V and 0 bases from J, with 14 bases between. The CDR3 sequence is CASSLAGGGRSNQPQHF. DNA for the CDR3: TGTGCCAGCAGTTTAGCGGGTGGGGGTCGTAGCAATCAGCCCCAGCATTTT.

The J gene is TRBJ1-2, the V gene TRBV5-1; a possible D gene is TRBD1 (6 bases). Germline CDR1 is SGHRS and CDR2 is YFSETQ. The CDR3 is made up of 15 amino acids. V lost 0 bases, J lost 4 bases, and 13 bases lay in between. The CDR3, as DNA: TGCGCCAGCAGCTTGGTGGTGGGGGCTGGCTATGGCTACACCTTC. Translated, it gives CASSLVVGAGYGYTF. The full variable domain, with the rest looked up from reference TRBV5-1 and TRBJ1-2, is KAGVTQTPRYLIKTRGQQVTLSCSPISGHRSVSWYQQTPGQGLQFLFEYFSETQRNKGNFPGRFSGRQFSNSRSEMNVSTLELGDSALYLCASSLVVGAGYGYTFGSGTRLTVV.

The rearrangement joins TRBV7-2 to TRBJ2-7; 7 nucleotides match TRBD2. The V and J ends lost 5 bases and 6 bases, in that order; junction bases with no gene match: 4. CDR1 is SGHTA, CDR2 FQGNSA, per germline. The CDR3 is 12 amino acids. The DNA of the CDR3 is TGTGCCAGCAGCGCCTGGGAGGGCGAGCAGTACTTC. It encodes CASSAWEGEQYF.

CDR3: CASTNPVGTFSYNEQFF. As DNA, the CDR3 is TGTGCCAGCACCAACCCCGTGGGGACGTTCTCCTACAATGAGCAGTTCTTC. The V gene is TRBV28, the J gene TRBJ2-1; either TRBD1 or TRBD2 may fit D (5 bases each). Trimming stripped 7 bases from V and 0 bases from J, with 19 bases between. Germline values: CDR1 MDHEN, CDR2 SYDVKM. The CDR3 covers 17 residues.

The chain is built from TRBV7-2 and TRBJ2-5; D remains unclear. Germline lookup yields CDR1 SGHTA and CDR2 FQGNSA. Between the trimmed V and J ends, which lost 7 bases and 1 base, there was a span of 10 bases. The CDR3 length is 13 residues. CDR3 protein: CASNRFGQETQYF. The CDR3 DNA reads as TGTGCCAGCAATAGGTTCGGCCAAGAGACCCAGTACTTC.

V usage is TRBV7-3 and J usage is TRBJ1-2, with D uncertain. V lost 1 base and J 6 bases, leaving 12 bases between the germline ends. CDR3 size: 14 residues. Germline V lookup: CDR1 SGHTA, CDR2 FQGTGA. The CDR3 reads CASSLNNRLDGYTF. DNA for the CDR3: TGTGCCAGCAGCTTAAATAATAGGCTCGATGGCTACACCTTC. Combining the CDR3 with reference TRBV7-3 and TRBJ1-2 gives the whole variable domain GAGVSQTPSNKVTEKGKYVELRCDPISGHTALYWYRQSLGQGPEFLIYFQGTGAADDSGLPNDRFFAVRPEGSVSTLKIQRTERGDSAVYLCASSLNNRLDGYTFGSGTRLTVV.

The V and J genes are TRBV15 and TRBJ2-7; D not certain. This CDR3 contains 13 residues. Germline V gene sequence: CDR1 LNHNV, CDR2 YYDKDF (reference sequence). With 0 bases removed from V and 7 bases from J, the gap between germline ends came to 10 bases. The CDR3 loop reads CATSRDPRNEQYF. In nucleotides, the CDR3 is TGTGCCACCAGCAGAGATCCTCGCAATGAGCAGTACTTC.

V is TRBV5-1 and J is TRBJ1-3, with 7 bases identical to TRBD1. V shed 4 bases and J 1 base; nucleotides not matched to a gene: 11. The CDR3 length is 17 residues. The germline CDR1 and CDR2 sequences are SGHRS and YFSETQ. The CDR3 reads CASSVLGGTASGNTIYF. DNA of the CDR3: TGCGCCAGCAGCGTTCTCGGAGGGACAGCATCTGGAAACACCATATATTTT.

The chain employs TRBV20-1 and TRBJ2-1; TRBD2 might be the D (6 bases). Between the trimmed V and J ends, which lost 3 bases and 14 bases, there was a span of 14 bases. In germline, CDR1 is DFQATT, CDR2 SNEGSKA (reference sequence). This CDR3 region has 11 residues. CDR3 amino acids: CSASALASKFF. CDR3 bases: TGCAGTGCTAGTGCCCTAGCGTCTAAGTTCTTC.

The chain joins TRBV7-2 to TRBJ1-1; D gene uncertain. The CDR3 consists of 13 residues. The V end was cut by 10 bases, the J end by 1 base, with 13 bases between. Germline V gene lookup returns CDR1 SGHTA and CDR2 FQGNSA. CDR3 amino acids: CAISRAPNTEAFF. The CDR3 DNA reads TGTGCCATCTCGAGGGCCCCGAACACTGAAGCTTTCTTT.

In its sample, this clonotype was seen a few times. A much larger clone lies a single base off, so this may be a read error. The rearrangement links TRBV28 to TRBJ2-3; D unclear. Per the germline V gene, CDR1 is MDHEN and CDR2 is SYDVKM. The V end was cut by 5 bases, the J end by 6 bases, with 15 bases between. The length of the CDR3 is 14 residues. The CDR3 sequence is CASSVGRVPDTQYF. The CDR3 DNA is TGTGCCAGCAGTGTTGGACGGGTCCCGGATACGCAGTATTTT.

The V gene is TRBV20-1, the J gene TRBJ1-2; tentative D call: TRBD1 (5 bases). V lost 0 bases and J lost 4, with 18 bases in between. Per the germline V gene, CDR1 is DFQATT and CDR2 is SNEGSKA (reference sequence). The CDR3 is made up of 16 amino acids. CDR3 DNA sequence: TGCAGTGCTAGAGATCGACAGACTCCGCGCGGCTATGGCTACACCTTC. Translating gives CSARDRQTPRGYGYTF.

This clonotype showed up many times. V usage is TRBV28 and J usage is TRBJ2-2; no firm D call. Germline-derived CDR1 and CDR2 are MDHEN and SYDVKM. V lost 4 bases to trimming and J lost 3 bases, with 3 bases between them. The CDR3 covers 12 residues. The CDR3 DNA reads TGTGCCAGCAGTTCCTACACCGGGGAGCTGTTTTTT. Its protein product is CASSSYTGELFF.

This clonotype has a count of ten or more. The chain has TRBV25-1 and TRBJ2-1, with 8 nucleotides matching TRBD2. Germline lookup yields CDR1 MGHDK and CDR2 SYGVNS. Trimming at V came to 2 bases and at J to 2 bases, leaving 5 bases not matched to a gene. This CDR3 comprises 16 residues. The CDR3, as DNA: TGTGCCAGCAGTGAACGCGGTAGCGGGACCTACAATGAGCAGTTCTTC. It specifies CASSERGSGTYNEQFF. Drawing the rest from reference TRBV25-1 and TRBJ2-1, the complete variable domain is EADIYQTPRYLVIGTGKKITLECSQTMGHDKMYWYQQDPGMELHLIHYSYGVNSTEKGDLSSESTVSRIRTEHFPLTLESARPSHTSQYLCASSERGSGTYNEQFFGPGTRLTVL.

This rearrangement joins TRBV2 to TRBJ1-2, with 7 bases lining up with TRBD1. The CDR3 contains 14 residues. With V trimmed by 11 bases and J by 4 bases, 13 bases remained unmatched. Germline V lookup: CDR1 SNHLY, CDR2 FYNNEI. CDR3 residues: CAGTPAGTVYGYTF. Here the CDR3 DNA reads TGTGCCGGCACCCCGGCCGGGACAGTCTATGGCTACACCTTC.